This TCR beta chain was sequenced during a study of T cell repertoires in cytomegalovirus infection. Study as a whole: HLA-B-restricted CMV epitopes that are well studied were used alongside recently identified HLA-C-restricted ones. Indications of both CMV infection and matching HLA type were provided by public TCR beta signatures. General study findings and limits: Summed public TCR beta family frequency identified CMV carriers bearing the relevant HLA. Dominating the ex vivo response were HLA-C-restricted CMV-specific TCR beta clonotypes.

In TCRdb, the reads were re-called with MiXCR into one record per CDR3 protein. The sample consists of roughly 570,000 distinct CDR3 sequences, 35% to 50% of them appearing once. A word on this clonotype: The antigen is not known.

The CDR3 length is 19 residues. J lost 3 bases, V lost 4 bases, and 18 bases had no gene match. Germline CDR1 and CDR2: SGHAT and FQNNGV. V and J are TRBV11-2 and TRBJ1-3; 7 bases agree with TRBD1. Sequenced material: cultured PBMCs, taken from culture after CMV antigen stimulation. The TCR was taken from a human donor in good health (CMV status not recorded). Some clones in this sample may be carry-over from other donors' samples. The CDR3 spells CASSYTQGGLSTFGNTIYF. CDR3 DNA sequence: TGTGCCAGCAGCTACACCCAGGGGGGCTTGTCGACGTTTGGAAACACCATATATTTT.